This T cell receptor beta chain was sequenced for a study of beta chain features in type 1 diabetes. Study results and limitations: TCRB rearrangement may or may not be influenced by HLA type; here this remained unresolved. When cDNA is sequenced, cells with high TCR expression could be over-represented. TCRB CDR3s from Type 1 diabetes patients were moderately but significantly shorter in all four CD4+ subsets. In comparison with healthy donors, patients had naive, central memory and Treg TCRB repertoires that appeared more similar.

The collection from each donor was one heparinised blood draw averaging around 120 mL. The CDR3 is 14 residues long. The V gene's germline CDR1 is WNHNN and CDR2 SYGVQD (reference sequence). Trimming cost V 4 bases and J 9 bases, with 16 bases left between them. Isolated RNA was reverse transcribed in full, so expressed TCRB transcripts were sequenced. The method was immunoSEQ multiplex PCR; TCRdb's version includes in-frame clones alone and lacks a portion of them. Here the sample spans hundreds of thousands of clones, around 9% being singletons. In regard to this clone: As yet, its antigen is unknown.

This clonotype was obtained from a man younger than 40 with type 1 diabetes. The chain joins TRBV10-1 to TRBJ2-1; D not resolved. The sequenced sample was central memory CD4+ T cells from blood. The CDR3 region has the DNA TGCGCCAGCAGTGCCTCCTGGGCGCCGGGTGAGCAGTTCTTC. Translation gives CASSASWAPGEQFF.